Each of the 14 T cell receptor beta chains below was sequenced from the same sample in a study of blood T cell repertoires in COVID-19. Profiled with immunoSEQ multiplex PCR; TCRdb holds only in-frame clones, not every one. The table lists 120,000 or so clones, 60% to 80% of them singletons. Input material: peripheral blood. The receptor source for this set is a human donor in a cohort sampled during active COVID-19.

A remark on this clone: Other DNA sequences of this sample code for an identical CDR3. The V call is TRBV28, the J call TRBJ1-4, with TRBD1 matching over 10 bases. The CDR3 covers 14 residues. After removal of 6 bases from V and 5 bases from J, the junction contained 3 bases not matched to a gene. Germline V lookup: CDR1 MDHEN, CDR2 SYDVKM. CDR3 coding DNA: TGTGCCAGCAGCCCGACAGGGGGCAATGAAAAACTGTTTTTT. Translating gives CASSPTGGNEKLFF.

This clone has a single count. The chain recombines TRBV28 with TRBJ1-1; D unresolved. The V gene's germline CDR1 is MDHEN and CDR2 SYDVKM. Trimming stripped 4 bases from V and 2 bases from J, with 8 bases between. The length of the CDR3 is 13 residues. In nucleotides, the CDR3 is TGTGCCAGCAGTTCTGGGCTCAACACTGAAGCTTTCTTT. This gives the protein CASSSGLNTEAFF.

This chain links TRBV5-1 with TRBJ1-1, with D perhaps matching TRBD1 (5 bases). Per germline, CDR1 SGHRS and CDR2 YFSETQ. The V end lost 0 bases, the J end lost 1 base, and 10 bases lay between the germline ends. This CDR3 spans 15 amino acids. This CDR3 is CASSLGDGANTEAFF. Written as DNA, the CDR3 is TGCGCCAGCAGCTTGGGAGATGGGGCGAACACTGAAGCTTTCTTT.

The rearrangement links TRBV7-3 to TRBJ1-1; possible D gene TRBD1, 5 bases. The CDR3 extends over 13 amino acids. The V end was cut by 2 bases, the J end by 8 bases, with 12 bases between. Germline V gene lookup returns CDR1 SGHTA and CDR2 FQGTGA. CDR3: CASSLGQGEEAFF. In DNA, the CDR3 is TGTGCCAGCAGCTTAGGGCAGGGCGAAGAAGCTTTCTTT.

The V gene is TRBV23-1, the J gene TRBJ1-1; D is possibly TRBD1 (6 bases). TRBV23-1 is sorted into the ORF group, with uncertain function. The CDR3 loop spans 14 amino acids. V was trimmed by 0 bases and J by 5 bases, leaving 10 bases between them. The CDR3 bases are TGCGCCAGCAGTCAATCGAGTCAGGGGACTGAAGCTTTCTTT. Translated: CASSQSSQGTEAFF.

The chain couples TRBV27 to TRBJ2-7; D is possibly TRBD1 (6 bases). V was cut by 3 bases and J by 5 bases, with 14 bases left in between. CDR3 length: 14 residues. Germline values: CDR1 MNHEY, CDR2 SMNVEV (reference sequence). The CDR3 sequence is CASSFQQGMDEQYF. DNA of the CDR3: TGTGCCAGCAGTTTCCAACAGGGCATGGACGAGCAGTACTTC.

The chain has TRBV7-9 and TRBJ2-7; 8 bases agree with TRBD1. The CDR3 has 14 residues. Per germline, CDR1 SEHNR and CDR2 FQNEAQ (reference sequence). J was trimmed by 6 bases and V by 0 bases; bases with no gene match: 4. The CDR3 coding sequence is TGTGCCAGCAGCTTAGCGGGCCAGGGGGCCGAGCAGTACTTC. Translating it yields CASSLAGQGAEQYF. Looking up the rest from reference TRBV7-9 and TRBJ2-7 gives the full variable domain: DTGVSQNPRHKITKRGQNVTFRCDPISEHNRLYWYRQTLGQGPEFLTYFQNEAQLEKSRLLSDRFSAERPKGSFSTLEIQRTEQGDSAMYLCASSLAGQGAEQYFGPGTRLTVT.

Here the CDR3 DNA reads TGTGCCAGCAGCGCCCGACAGGGGGCATTTGATGGCTACACCTTC. This codes for CASSARQGAFDGYTF. The chain couples TRBV7-9 to TRBJ1-2, with TRBD1 identical over 10 bases. V was clipped by 5 bases and J by 6 bases; unmatched bases: 9. From germline, CDR1 is SEHNR and CDR2 FQNEAQ (reference sequence). CDR3 length equals 15 residues.

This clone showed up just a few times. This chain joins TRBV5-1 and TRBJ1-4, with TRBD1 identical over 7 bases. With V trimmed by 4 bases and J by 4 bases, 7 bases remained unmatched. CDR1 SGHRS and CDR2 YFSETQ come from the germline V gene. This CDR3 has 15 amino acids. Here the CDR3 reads CASSPGGTDNEKLFF. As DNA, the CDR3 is TGCGCCAGCAGCCCAGGCGGGACAGATAATGAAAAACTGTTTTTT.

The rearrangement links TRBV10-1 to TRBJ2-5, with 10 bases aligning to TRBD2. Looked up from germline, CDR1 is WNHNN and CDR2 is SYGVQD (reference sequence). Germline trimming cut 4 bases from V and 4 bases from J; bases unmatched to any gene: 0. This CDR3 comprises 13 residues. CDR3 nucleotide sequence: TGCGCCAGCAGTGGGACTAGCGGAGAGACCCAGTACTTC. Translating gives CASSGTSGETQYF.

The CDR3 DNA reads as TGTGCCAGCTCACCCGTCCTAACAGGGGGGCGGACTGAAGCTTTCTTT. Its protein product is CASSPVLTGGRTEAFF. J is TRBJ1-1 and V is TRBV18, with TRBD1 identical over 8 bases. Unmatched junction bases numbered 11, after V lost 3 bases and J lost 5 bases. Germline CDR1 and CDR2: KGHSH and LQKENI. CDR3 length: 16 residues.

The CDR3: CASSERENSNQPQHF. DNA of the CDR3: TGCGCCAGCAGTGAGAGGGAGAATAGCAATCAGCCCCAGCATTTT. This rearrangement joins TRBV10-2 to TRBJ1-5, with unresolved D. CDR3 length: 15 residues. V lost 2 bases, J lost 0 bases, and 8 bases lay in between. The germline gives CDR1 WSHSY, CDR2 SAAADI.

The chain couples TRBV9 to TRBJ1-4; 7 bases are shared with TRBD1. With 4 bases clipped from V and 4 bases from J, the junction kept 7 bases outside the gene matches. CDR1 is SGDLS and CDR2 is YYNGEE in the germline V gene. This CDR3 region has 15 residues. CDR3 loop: CASSPRQGFNEKLFF. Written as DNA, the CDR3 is TGTGCCAGCAGCCCCCGACAGGGCTTTAATGAAAAACTGTTTTTT. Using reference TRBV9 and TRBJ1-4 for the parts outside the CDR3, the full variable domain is DSGVTQTPKHLITATGQRVTLRCSPRSGDLSVYWYQQSLDQGLQFLIQYYNGEERAKGNILERFSAQQFPDLHSELNLSSLELGDSALYFCASSPRQGFNEKLFFGSGTQLSVL.

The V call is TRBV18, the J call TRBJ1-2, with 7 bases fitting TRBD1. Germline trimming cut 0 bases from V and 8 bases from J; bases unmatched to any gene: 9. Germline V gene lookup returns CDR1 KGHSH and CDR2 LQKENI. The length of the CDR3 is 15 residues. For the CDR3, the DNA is TGTGCCAGCTCACCACCGACGACAGGGCTTCAAGGCTACACCTTC. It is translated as CASSPPTTGLQGYTF.